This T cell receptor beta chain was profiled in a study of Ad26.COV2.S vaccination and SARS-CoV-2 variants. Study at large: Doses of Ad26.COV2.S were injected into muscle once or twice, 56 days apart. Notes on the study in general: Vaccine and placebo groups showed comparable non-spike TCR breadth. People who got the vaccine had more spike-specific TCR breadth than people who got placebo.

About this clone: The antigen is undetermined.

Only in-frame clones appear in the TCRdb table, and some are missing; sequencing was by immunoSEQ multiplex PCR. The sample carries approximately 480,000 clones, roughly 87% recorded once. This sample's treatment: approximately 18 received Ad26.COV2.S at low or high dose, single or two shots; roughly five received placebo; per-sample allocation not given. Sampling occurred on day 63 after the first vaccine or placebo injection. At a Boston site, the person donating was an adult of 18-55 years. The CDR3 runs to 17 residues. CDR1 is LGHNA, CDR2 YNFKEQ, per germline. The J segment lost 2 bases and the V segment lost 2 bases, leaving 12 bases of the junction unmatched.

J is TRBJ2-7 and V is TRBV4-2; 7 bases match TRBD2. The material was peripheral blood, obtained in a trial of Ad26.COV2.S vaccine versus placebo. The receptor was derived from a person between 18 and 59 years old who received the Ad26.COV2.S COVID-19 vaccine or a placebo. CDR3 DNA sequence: TGTGCCAGCAGCCAACCGCGAGCGGGGCATAACACCTACGAGCAGTACTTC. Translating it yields CASSQPRAGHNTYEQYF.